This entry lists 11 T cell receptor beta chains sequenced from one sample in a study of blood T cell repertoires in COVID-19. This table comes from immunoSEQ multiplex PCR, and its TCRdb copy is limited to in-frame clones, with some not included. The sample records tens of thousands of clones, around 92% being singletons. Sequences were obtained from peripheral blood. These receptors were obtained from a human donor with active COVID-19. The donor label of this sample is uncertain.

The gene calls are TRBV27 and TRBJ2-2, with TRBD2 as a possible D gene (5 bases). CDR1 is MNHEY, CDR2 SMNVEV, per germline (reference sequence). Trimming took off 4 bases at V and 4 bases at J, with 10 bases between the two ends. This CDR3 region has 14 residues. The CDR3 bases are TGTGCCAGCAGTTATGAGCGGACCACCGGGGAGCTGTTTTTT. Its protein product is CASSYERTTGELFF.

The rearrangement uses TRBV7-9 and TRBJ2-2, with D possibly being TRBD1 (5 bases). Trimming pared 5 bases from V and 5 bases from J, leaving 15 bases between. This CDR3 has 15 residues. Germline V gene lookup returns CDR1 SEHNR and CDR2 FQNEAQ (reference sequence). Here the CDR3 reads CASSKTDSRTGELFF. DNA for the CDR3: TGTGCCAGCAGCAAGACAGATTCGAGGACCGGGGAGCTGTTTTTT.

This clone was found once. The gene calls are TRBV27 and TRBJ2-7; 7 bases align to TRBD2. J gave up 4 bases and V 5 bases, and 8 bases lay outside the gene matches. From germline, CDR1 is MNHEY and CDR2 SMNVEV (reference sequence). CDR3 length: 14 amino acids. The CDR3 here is CASSQGGMTYEQYF. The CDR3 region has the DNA TGTGCCAGCAGTCAGGGAGGGATGACGTACGAGCAGTACTTC.

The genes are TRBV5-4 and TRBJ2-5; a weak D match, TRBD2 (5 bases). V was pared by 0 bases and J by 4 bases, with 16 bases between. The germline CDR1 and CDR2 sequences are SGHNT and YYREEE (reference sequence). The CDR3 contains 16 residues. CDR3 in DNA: TGTGCCAGCAGCTTGGCCGGGGAAGGTACGTCAGAGACCCAGTACTTC. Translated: CASSLAGEGTSETQYF.

The CDR3 DNA sequence: TGCGCCAGCAGCTTGGTTGGGGACTACTACAATGAGCAGTTCTTC. The encoded protein is CASSLVGDYYNEQFF. The chain has TRBV5-1 and TRBJ2-1; 7 nucleotides align to TRBD2. The CDR3 is 15 residues long. From germline, CDR1 is SGHRS and CDR2 YFSETQ. The trim removed 0 bases at V and 3 bases at J, leaving 3 bases unmatched. Combining the CDR3 with reference TRBV5-1 and TRBJ2-1 gives the whole variable domain KAGVTQTPRYLIKTRGQQVTLSCSPISGHRSVSWYQQTPGQGLQFLFEYFSETQRNKGNFPGRFSGRQFSNSRSEMNVSTLELGDSALYLCASSLVGDYYNEQFFGPGTRLTVL.

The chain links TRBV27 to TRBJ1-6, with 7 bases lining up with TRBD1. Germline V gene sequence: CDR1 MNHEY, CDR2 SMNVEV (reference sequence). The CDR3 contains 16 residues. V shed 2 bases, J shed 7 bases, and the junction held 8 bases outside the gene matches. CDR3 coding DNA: TGTGCCAGCAGTTTAGAACCCGGGACAGCCAATTCACCCCTCCACTTT. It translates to CASSLEPGTANSPLHF.

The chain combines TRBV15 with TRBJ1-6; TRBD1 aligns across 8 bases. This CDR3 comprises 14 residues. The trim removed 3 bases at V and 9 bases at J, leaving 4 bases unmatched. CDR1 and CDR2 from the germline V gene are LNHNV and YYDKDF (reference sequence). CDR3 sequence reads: CATSSGQGISPLHF. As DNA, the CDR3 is TGTGCCACCAGCAGTGGACAGGGTATTTCACCCCTCCACTTT.

The CDR3 protein is CASRTGTGVQPQHF. The CDR3 nucleotides are TGTGCCAGCAGGACCGGGACAGGGGTTCAGCCCCAGCATTTT. The rearrangement joins TRBV6-6 to TRBJ1-5; TRBD1 aligns across 10 bases. The CDR3 covers 14 residues. Germline CDR1 and CDR2: MNHNY and SVGAGI (reference sequence). Trimming removed 6 bases from V and 6 bases from J; junction bases left unmatched: 5.

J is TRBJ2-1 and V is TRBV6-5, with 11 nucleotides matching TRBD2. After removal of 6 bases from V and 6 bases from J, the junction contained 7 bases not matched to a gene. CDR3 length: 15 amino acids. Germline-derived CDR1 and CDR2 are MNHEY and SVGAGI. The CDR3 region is CASSTTSGSFNEQFF. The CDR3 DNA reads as TGTGCCAGCAGCACCACTAGCGGGAGCTTCAATGAGCAGTTCTTC.

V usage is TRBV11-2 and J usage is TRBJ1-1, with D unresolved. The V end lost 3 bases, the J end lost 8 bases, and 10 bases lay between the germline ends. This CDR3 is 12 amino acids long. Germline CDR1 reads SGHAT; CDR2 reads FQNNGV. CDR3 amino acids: CASSFEQTEAFF. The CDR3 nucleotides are TGTGCCAGCAGCTTCGAACAGACGGAAGCTTTCTTT.

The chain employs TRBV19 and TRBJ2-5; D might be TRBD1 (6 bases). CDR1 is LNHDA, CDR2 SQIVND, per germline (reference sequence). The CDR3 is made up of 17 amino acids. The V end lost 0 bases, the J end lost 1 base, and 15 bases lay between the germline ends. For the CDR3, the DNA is TGTGCCAGTAGTATAGATTTAGTAGGCAGGGGCCAAGAGACCCAGTACTTC. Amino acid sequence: CASSIDLVGRGQETQYF.